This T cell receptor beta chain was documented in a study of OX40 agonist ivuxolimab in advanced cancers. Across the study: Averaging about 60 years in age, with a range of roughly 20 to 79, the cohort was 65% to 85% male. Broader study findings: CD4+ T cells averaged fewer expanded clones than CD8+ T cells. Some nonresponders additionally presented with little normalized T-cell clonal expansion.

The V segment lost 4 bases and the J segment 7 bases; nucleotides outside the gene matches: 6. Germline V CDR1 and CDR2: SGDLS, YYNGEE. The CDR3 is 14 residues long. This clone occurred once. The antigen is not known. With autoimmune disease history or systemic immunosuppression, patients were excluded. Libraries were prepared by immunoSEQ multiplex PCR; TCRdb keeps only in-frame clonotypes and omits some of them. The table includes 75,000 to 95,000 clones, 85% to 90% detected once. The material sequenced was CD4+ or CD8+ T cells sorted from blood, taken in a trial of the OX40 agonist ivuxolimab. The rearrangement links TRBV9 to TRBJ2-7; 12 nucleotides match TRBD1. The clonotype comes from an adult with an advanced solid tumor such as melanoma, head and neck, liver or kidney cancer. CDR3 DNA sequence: TGTGCCAGCAGCCAGGGACAGGGGGCCTCGGAGCAGTACTTC. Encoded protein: CASSQGQGASEQYF.